One and the same sample provided the 30 T cell receptor beta chains below, sequenced in a study of blood T cells in healthy people across ages. Then a second PCR, running roughly 7 to 12 cycles, was carried out with a sample-barcoded 5' primer and a J-beta primer mix. TCRdb itself ran the 5' RACE reads through MiXCR, one entry per CDR3 protein. The sample carries under 2 million distinct CDR3 sequences, about 31% recorded once. The sequenced sample was blood. The receptor source for this set is a woman under 40 in good health.

To note about this clonotype: One end of the junction varies from germline; a read error may be responsible. The chain employs TRBV6-1 and TRBJ2-5, with TRBD2 as a possible D gene (6 bases). CDR3 length equals 14 residues. Germline V gene sequence: CDR1 MNHNS, CDR2 SASEGT. Written as DNA, the CDR3 is TGTGCCAGCGGTGAAGGAGGGATTGGAAAGACCCAGTACTTC. This gives the protein CASGEGGIGKTQYF.

The CDR3: CASMVVGGSSSYNEQFF. The CDR3 bases are TGTGCCAGCATGGTGGTAGGAGGGTCAAGCTCCTACAATGAGCAGTTCTTC. This chain uses TRBV7-9 with TRBJ2-1; D possibly corresponds to TRBD2 (6 bases). Germline CDR1 and CDR2: SEHNR and FQNEAQ (reference sequence). The CDR3 runs 17 residues. Trimming shortened V by 7 bases and J by 0 bases, and 19 bases separated the two germline ends.

This clonotype has at least ten counts. CDR3 in amino acids: CASSSDRVGDTQYF. CDR3 nucleotides: TGCGCCAGCAGCTCGGACAGGGTCGGAGATACGCAGTATTTT. The V and J genes are TRBV5-1 and TRBJ2-3, with 8 bases matching TRBD1. The CDR3 length is 14 residues. From germline, CDR1 is SGHRS and CDR2 YFSETQ. With 3 bases clipped from V and 5 bases from J, the junction kept 5 bases outside the gene matches.

This clonotype was seen repeatedly, ten times or more. This chain links TRBV6-1 with TRBJ1-5; the D is unclear. The CDR3 spans 15 residues. Trimming left V 2 bases short and J 5 bases short, with 13 bases between. From germline, CDR1 is MNHNS and CDR2 SASEGT. DNA of the CDR3: TGTGCCAGCAGTGAATTTGGGCAGGTAGATCAGCCCCAGCATTTT. Encoded protein: CASSEFGQVDQPQHF.

The chain has TRBV13 and TRBJ2-5, with 10 bases matching TRBD2. V dropped 2 bases and J dropped 11; count of bases not matched to a gene: 14. Germline V gene data show CDR1 as PRHDT and CDR2 as FYEKMQ (reference sequence). The CDR3 runs to 16 residues. The CDR3 region has the DNA TGTGCCAGCAGCTTAAAACGAGCTAGCGGGGGAGGGACTCAGTACTTC. Its protein product is CASSLKRASGGGTQYF.

This rearrangement joins TRBV2 to TRBJ2-7; D perhaps matches TRBD1 (6 bases). The CDR3 has 15 residues. Germline CDR1 and CDR2: SNHLY and FYNNEI. The V gene lost 2 bases and the J gene lost 0 bases, with 11 bases spanning the gap. The CDR3 region is CASSEWDISSYEQYF. In nucleotides, the CDR3 is TGTGCCAGCAGTGAATGGGACATTTCCTCCTACGAGCAGTACTTC. The full variable domain, its missing parts supplied by reference TRBV2 and TRBJ2-7, is EPEVTQTPSHQVTQMGQEVILRCVPISNHLYFYWYRQILGQKVEFLVSFYNNEISEKSEIFDDQFSVERPDGSNFTLKIRSTKLEDSAMYFCASSEWDISSYEQYFGPGTRLTVT.

This clonotype was seen more than once but under ten times. The CDR3 DNA sequence: TGTGCCAGCAGTCCTGGACAGACGAGGACCTTC. Translated: CASSPGQTRTF. The chain uses TRBV12-3 or TRBV12-4 and TRBJ1-2, with D perhaps TRBD1 (6 bases). Trimming removed 5 bases at V and 14 bases at J, with 15 bases between. There are 11 residues in the CDR3.

This clonotype was counted only a few times. The chain combines TRBV6-1 with TRBJ2-3; 9 positions match TRBD2. Trimming took 8 bases from V and 3 from J; bases not matched to a gene: 15. Per the germline V gene, CDR1 is MNHNS and CDR2 is SASEGT. The CDR3 runs to 17 residues. For the CDR3, the DNA is TGTGCCAGCGAAGGGTCTAGCGGGGTATTTCGGACAGATACGCAGTATTTT. It specifies CASEGSSGVFRTDTQYF.

The chain combines TRBV28 with TRBJ2-1, with 9 bases lining up with TRBD2. In germline, CDR1 is MDHEN, CDR2 SYDVKM. This CDR3 region has 14 residues. The V and J ends lost 5 bases and 8 bases, in that order; junction bases with no gene match: 7. CDR3 sequence reads: CASSPTIAGDEQFF. CDR3 bases: TGTGCCAGCAGTCCAACTATAGCGGGGGATGAGCAGTTCTTC.

This clonotype has a handful of counts. The chain combines TRBV2 with TRBJ2-5, with TRBD2 matching 13 bases. The CDR3 runs to 16 residues. Germline V gives CDR1 SNHLY, CDR2 FYNNEI. Trimming at V came to 4 bases and at J to 5 bases, leaving 7 bases not matched to a gene. CDR3 in amino acids: CASSAQGLAGSETQYF. The CDR3 DNA is TGTGCCAGCAGTGCCCAGGGACTAGCGGGATCGGAGACCCAGTACTTC.

This clonotype was found many times. The rearrangement uses TRBV25-1 and TRBJ2-1, with 8 bases lining up with TRBD2. Unmatched junction bases numbered 16, after V lost 8 bases and J lost 13 bases. This CDR3 comprises 14 residues. CDR1 and CDR2 (germline): MGHDK, SYGVNS. The DNA of the CDR3 is TGTGCCAGCGGACAACCGGGACTAGGACTAACCCAGTTCTTC. Translating gives CASGQPGLGLTQFF.

The table lists this clonotype with a few counts. The V gene is TRBV11-2, the J gene TRBJ2-1, with D hard to call. The germline V gene encodes CDR1 SGHAT and CDR2 FQNNGV. The CDR3 is made up of 23 amino acids. Trimming took off 3 bases at V and 2 bases at J, with 35 bases between the two ends. The CDR3 DNA follows: TGTGCCAGCAGCTTTCCAGCCGGAAGCGCCTCCAGAAACCGTGTCGCCGCCTACAATGAGCAGTTCTTC. Encoded protein: CASSFPAGSASRNRVAAYNEQFF.

This clonotype has just a few counts. The gene calls are TRBV10-3 and TRBJ2-1; TRBD2 agrees at 8 bases. Looked up from germline, CDR1 is ENHRY and CDR2 is SYGVKD. CDR3 size: 14 residues. The J segment lost 6 bases and the V segment lost 4 bases, leaving 5 bases of the junction unmatched. The CDR3 sequence: CAISASGGLNEQFF. The CDR3 nucleotides are TGTGCCATCAGTGCCAGCGGGGGTCTCAATGAGCAGTTCTTC.

V and J are TRBV7-8 and TRBJ1-2; tentatively, D is TRBD1 (6 bases). The length of the CDR3 is 15 residues. The germline V and J ends were trimmed by 5 bases and 5 bases, with 18 bases remaining between them. From germline, CDR1 is SGHVS and CDR2 FQNEAQ. In nucleotides, the CDR3 is TGTGCCAGCAGCGCTGGACAGTCTGAACCATATGGCTACACCTTC. Residues: CASSAGQSEPYGYTF.

This clonotype appeared once. The chain combines TRBV20-1 with TRBJ2-5, with TRBD2 matching over 11 bases. The J call is doubtful: the DNA matches TRBJ2-7 better. CDR1 and CDR2 (germline): DFQATT, SNEGSKA (reference sequence). The CDR3 consists of 14 residues. CDR3: CSATGLAGPYEQYF. The CDR3 region has the DNA TGCAGTGCCACCGGACTAGCGGGCCCTTACGAGCAGTACTTC.

There are a few counts of this clonotype. The CDR3 spells CAIRSSTRDEQFF. The CDR3 bases are TGTGCCATTCGTAGCTCCACCCGCGATGAGCAGTTCTTC. The chain employs TRBV6-2 or TRBV6-3 and TRBJ2-1; D not resolved. Germline CDR1 and CDR2: MNHEY and SVGEGT. The CDR3 has 13 amino acids. V dropped 10 bases and J dropped 8 bases, with 18 bases sitting between them.

In this sample, this clonotype turned up many times. The chain employs TRBV24-1 and TRBJ1-2; D not resolved. Germline V gene lookup returns CDR1 KGHDR and CDR2 SFDVKD. This CDR3 has 17 residues. V dropped 1 base and J dropped 3 bases, with 17 bases sitting between them. CDR3 sequence reads: CATSDFGTHMPYYGYTF. In DNA, the CDR3 is TGTGCCACCAGTGATTTCGGCACACACATGCCCTACTATGGCTACACCTTC.

This clonotype has more than one count but fewer than ten. V and J are TRBV12-3 or TRBV12-4 and TRBJ1-6, with TRBD1 matching over 7 bases. CDR3 length: 14 residues. V gave up 6 bases and J gave up 7 bases; unmatched junction bases: 6. In nucleotides, the CDR3 is TGTGCCAGCAGAAGGGACAGATACAATTCACCCCTCCACTTT. It specifies CASRRDRYNSPLHF.

V gene TRBV6-6 combines with J gene TRBJ1-1, with 8 nucleotides matching TRBD1. The V and J ends lost 8 bases and 2 bases, in that order; junction bases with no gene match: 10. Germline CDR1 is MNHNY and CDR2 is SVGAGI (reference sequence). This CDR3 is 15 amino acids long. In DNA form, the CDR3 reads TGTGCCAGCCTCCGACAGGGGAGTCCAAACACTGAAGCTTTCTTT. Translating it yields CASLRQGSPNTEAFF.

In its sample, this clonotype was seen a few times. The chain employs TRBV6-1 and TRBJ1-1; unclear D gene. Germline loops: CDR1 MNHNS, CDR2 SASEGT. Trimming took 5 bases from V and 1 from J, leaving 8 bases between them. The CDR3 covers 13 residues. CDR3 sequence reads: CASSNAGNTEAFF. In DNA, the CDR3 is TGTGCCAGCAGTAATGCAGGGAACACTGAAGCTTTCTTT.

This clonotype was counted only a few times. CDR3 nucleotides: TGCAGTGCTAGCTCGCGGGAGGGCCAGGAGACCCAGTACTTC. Translation: CSASSREGQETQYF. The J gene is TRBJ2-5, the V gene TRBV20-1; TRBD2 aligns across 9 bases. Germline CDR1 and CDR2: DFQATT and SNEGSKA (reference sequence). V lost 3 bases, J lost 5 bases, and 7 bases stayed unmatched. The CDR3 runs 14 residues.

CDR3 residues: CASSRTGLATYEQYF. CDR3 DNA: TGTGCCAGCAGCCGCACGGGACTTGCAACCTACGAGCAGTACTTC. V gene TRBV3-1 combines with J gene TRBJ2-7, with D possibly matching TRBD2 (6 bases). The V end lost 4 bases, the J end lost 2 bases, and 15 bases lay between the germline ends. Germline V gene lookup returns CDR1 LGHDT and CDR2 YNNKEL (reference sequence). The CDR3 totals 15 residues.

The chain is built from TRBV5-1 and TRBJ1-1; 8 bases fit TRBD1. Germline CDR1 SGHRS, CDR2 YFSETQ. The CDR3 spans 18 residues. Losses at the gene ends were 3 bases for V and 1 base for J; bases not matched to a gene: 14. The DNA of the CDR3 is TGCGCCAGCAGCTCGCTACGGACAGGGTCGCCCGGGAACACTGAAGCTTTCTTT. This sequence encodes CASSSLRTGSPGNTEAFF.

This chain links TRBV2 with TRBJ2-5, with no clear D. The length of the CDR3 is 13 residues. The germline V gene encodes CDR1 SNHLY and CDR2 FYNNEI. V gave up 7 bases and J gave up 5 bases, with 14 bases separating them. CDR3 nucleotide sequence: TGTGCCAGCAATCCTGACTGGCGGGAGACCCAGTACTTC. Translating it yields CASNPDWRETQYF.

This clonotype has a handful of counts. V gene TRBV10-2 combines with J gene TRBJ2-7, with D possibly being TRBD1 (6 bases). CDR1 is WSHSY and CDR2 is SAAADI in the germline V gene. Trimming took off 8 bases at V and 1 base at J, with 12 bases between the two ends. The CDR3 loop spans 13 amino acids. The CDR3 spells CASGGGQSYEQYF. Written as DNA, the CDR3 is TGCGCCAGCGGGGGCGGGCAATCCTACGAGCAGTACTTC.

This clonotype was recorded many times. The chain recombines TRBV20-1 with TRBJ2-7; perhaps D is TRBD1 or TRBD2 (7 bases each). This CDR3 region has 13 residues. Per the germline V gene, CDR1 is DFQATT and CDR2 is SNEGSKA (reference sequence). V was shortened by 7 bases and J by 0 bases, with 13 bases between the two germline ends. The CDR3 protein is CSVERDSSYEQYF. The DNA for the CDR3 is TGCAGTGTTGAGCGGGACAGCTCCTACGAGCAGTACTTC.

V is TRBV19 and J is TRBJ1-5; D may be TRBD1 (5 bases). V was pared by 3 bases and J by 1 base, with 13 bases between. CDR1 and CDR2 from the germline V gene are LNHDA and SQIVND (reference sequence). The CDR3 totals 16 residues. The CDR3 spells CASSIPSRASNQPQHF. The CDR3 DNA is TGTGCCAGTAGTATCCCGTCCAGGGCCAGCAATCAGCCCCAGCATTTT.

About this clonotype: This clone may be a read error of a much larger clone one base away. The V call is TRBV29-1, the J call TRBJ2-5; 10 bases map to TRBD2. This CDR3 is 15 amino acids long. Germline CDR1 is SQVTM and CDR2 is ANQGSEA. This chain's CDR3 is CSVGTRAGGQETRYF. CDR3 bases: TGCAGCGTGGGGACTAGAGCGGGGGGGCAAGAGACCCGGTACTTC.

This clonotype has a handful of counts. The chain joins TRBV10-2 to TRBJ1-2, with no clear D. The CDR3 has 11 residues. Germline V gene sequence: CDR1 WSHSY, CDR2 SAAADI. V was clipped by 9 bases and J by 6 bases, with 11 bases between them. The CDR3 nucleotides are TGCGCCAGTGTAGGGAGGCATGGCTACACCTTC. Its protein product is CASVGRHGYTF.

This clonotype was seen repeatedly, ten times or more. The V and J genes are TRBV11-2 and TRBJ2-1; 11 nucleotides align to TRBD2. Germline CDR1 SGHAT, CDR2 FQNNGV. V was pared by 5 bases and J by 9 bases, with 15 bases of the junction left unmatched. The CDR3 sequence is 17 residues long. For the CDR3, the DNA is TGTGCCAGCAGCCCCACCGCTTCACTAGCGGGAGCGAGTGAGCAGTTCTTC. Encoded protein: CASSPTASLAGASEQFF. Full variable domain (rest looked up from reference TRBV11-2 and TRBJ2-1): EAGVAQSPRYKIIEKRQSVAFWCNPISGHATLYWYQQILGQGPKLLIQFQNNGVVDDSQLPKDRFSAERLKGVDSTLKIQPAKLEDSAVYLCASSPTASLAGASEQFFGPGTRLTVL.